What follows are 14 T cell receptor beta chains derived from one specimen sequenced in a study of CD8+CD57+ T cells in acquired aplastic anemia. The template used for profiling TCR beta VDJ and CDR3 was genomic DNA. MiXCR, run by TCRdb on the reads, gives a single entry per CDR3 protein. The sample consists of 200,000 to 250,000 distinct CDR3 sequences, over 60% of them appearing once. Sequenced sample: sorted CD4+, CD8+, or CD8+CD57+ T cells (not recorded which) from PBMCs. The receptors stem from a human donor in good health.

V gene TRBV7-2 combines with J gene TRBJ2-2; D is possibly TRBD1 (6 bases). Germline loops: CDR1 SGHTA, CDR2 FQGNSA. This CDR3 spans 15 amino acids. Deletions cut 5 bases from V and 6 bases from J, with 16 bases between. Here the CDR3 reads CASSIGHRDAGELFF. In DNA, the CDR3 is TGTGCCAGCAGCATCGGCCACAGGGACGCCGGGGAGCTGTTTTTT.

The chain uses TRBV19 and TRBJ2-3; TRBD1 matches 8 bases. Germline values: CDR1 LNHDA, CDR2 SQIVND (reference sequence). Trimming at V came to 3 bases and at J to 2 bases, leaving 4 bases not matched to a gene. This CDR3 has 15 amino acids. In nucleotides, the CDR3 is TGTGCCAGTAGTATGGTCAGGGGGCACACAGATACGCAGTATTTT. Protein sequence: CASSMVRGHTDTQYF.

This clonotype appeared many times. The chain employs TRBV9 and TRBJ2-3; 7 nucleotides match TRBD1. The CDR3 loop spans 15 amino acids. Trimming took 4 bases from V and 2 from J; bases not matched to a gene: 7. In germline, CDR1 is SGDLS, CDR2 YYNGEE. CDR3 loop: CASSYRDSITDTQYF. The CDR3 bases are TGTGCCAGCAGCTACCGGGACAGCATCACAGATACGCAGTATTTT.

In this sample, this clonotype turned up many times. The rearrangement uses TRBV11-2 and TRBJ1-2; TRBD1 matches 9 bases. Germline values: CDR1 SGHAT, CDR2 FQNNGV. Trimming removed 1 base from V and 6 bases from J; junction bases left unmatched: 3. The CDR3 length is 14 residues. The CDR3 loop is CASSLGQGVDGYTF. CDR3 DNA: TGTGCCAGCAGCTTAGGACAGGGGGTGGATGGCTACACCTTC.

This clonotype was recorded many times. The chain joins TRBV9 to TRBJ2-3; TRBD1 agrees at 10 bases. The CDR3 sequence is 18 residues long. The J segment lost 1 base and the V segment lost 2 bases, leaving 10 bases of the junction unmatched. The germline V gene has CDR1 SGDLS and CDR2 YYNGEE. The CDR3 region is CASSVPRQGALGTDTQYF. DNA for the CDR3: TGTGCCAGCAGCGTCCCAAGACAGGGGGCATTGGGCACAGATACGCAGTATTTT.

Comments on this clonotype: Mismatch with germline at one junction end may stem from a read error. The chain joins TRBV7-9 to TRBJ1-6, with 8 nucleotides matching TRBD1. The CDR3 runs to 17 residues. The germline gives CDR1 SEHNR, CDR2 FQNEAQ (reference sequence). The CDR3 spells CASSQQTGDLNNSPLHF. The CDR3 region has the DNA TGCGCCAGCAGCCAACAGACAGGGGATTTGAATAATTCACCCCTCCACTTT.

This clonotype came up many times. The chain is built from TRBV7-8 and TRBJ2-3, with TRBD2 matching 10 bases. This CDR3 has 15 residues. Germline CDR1 is SGHVS and CDR2 is FQNEAQ. After removal of 5 bases from V and 3 bases from J, the junction contained 5 bases not matched to a gene. The CDR3 sequence: CASSVIAGGTDTQYF. The DNA for the CDR3 is TGTGCCAGCAGCGTAATAGCGGGAGGAACAGATACGCAGTATTTT.

V is TRBV5-6 and J is TRBJ2-1, with unresolved D. Looked up from germline, CDR1 is SGHDT and CDR2 is YYEEEE. Trimming took off 4 bases at V and 6 bases at J, with 14 bases between the two ends. There are 14 residues in the CDR3. The DNA for the CDR3 is TGTGCCAGCAGCCTAGGGTTTGAGAGCAATGAGCAGTTCTTC. Translating gives CASSLGFESNEQFF.

The chain couples TRBV7-6 to TRBJ2-1; D remains ambiguous. The germline gives CDR1 SGHVS, CDR2 FNYEAQ. Trimming removed 5 bases from V and 5 bases from J, with 7 bases in between. The CDR3 contains 12 residues. The CDR3 DNA reads as TGTGCCAGCAGCCTCCTAAACAATGAGCAGTTCTTC. This translates into CASSLLNNEQFF.

The chain combines TRBV5-6 with TRBJ1-1; possibly TRBD1 for D (6 bases). Per the germline V gene, CDR1 is SGHDT and CDR2 is YYEEEE. The CDR3 spans 11 residues. Deletions cut 4 bases from V and 9 bases from J, with 10 bases between. The CDR3 DNA reads as TGTGCCAGCAGCCCGGACAGCAAAGCTTTCTTT. Translated, it gives CASSPDSKAFF. The full variable domain, completed using reference TRBV5-6 and TRBJ1-1, is DAGVTQSPTHLIKTRGQQVTLRCSPKSGHDTVSWYQQALGQGPQFIFQYYEEEERQRGNFPDRFSGHQFPNYSSELNVNALLLGDSALYLCASSPDSKAFFGQGTRLTVV.

This clonotype was detected once. The chain recombines TRBV6-5 with TRBJ1-1; 12 bases line up with TRBD1. The CDR3 contains 14 residues. The germline V gene has CDR1 MNHEY and CDR2 SVGAGI. The V and J ends lost 6 bases and 6 bases, in that order; junction bases with no gene match: 5. DNA for the CDR3: TGTGCCAGCAGCTCCGGGACAGGGGGCTCTGAAGCTTTCTTT. Translation: CASSSGTGGSEAFF.

This clonotype has just one count. A much larger clone is a single base away; this may be a read error. The chain has TRBV11-2 and TRBJ2-1; weak D call: TRBD2 (5 bases). CDR3 length equals 16 residues. Germline CDR1 is SGHAT and CDR2 is FQNNGV. CDR3 in amino acids: CASSSEGVFSYSEQFF. CDR3 nucleotides: TGTGCCAGCAGCTCCGAGGGAGTATTCTCCTACAGTGAGCAGTTCTTC.

The chain is built from TRBV9 and TRBJ2-7, with 7 bases aligning to TRBD2. The CDR3 consists of 13 residues. Trimming at V came to 3 bases and at J to 4 bases, leaving 4 bases not matched to a gene. CDR1 and CDR2 (germline): SGDLS, YYNGEE. In nucleotides, the CDR3 is TGTGCCAGCAGCGGAGCGGGGAGTTACGAGCAGTACTTC. Its protein is CASSGAGSYEQYF.

The chain joins TRBV12-3 or TRBV12-4 to TRBJ1-2; a possible D gene is TRBD1 (5 bases). The CDR3 is 13 residues long. With 3 bases removed from V and 8 bases from J, the gap between germline ends came to 13 bases. The CDR3 coding sequence is TGTGCCAGCAGTTTTGGGCAGGGAGCCGGCTACACCTTC. It yields the protein CASSFGQGAGYTF.